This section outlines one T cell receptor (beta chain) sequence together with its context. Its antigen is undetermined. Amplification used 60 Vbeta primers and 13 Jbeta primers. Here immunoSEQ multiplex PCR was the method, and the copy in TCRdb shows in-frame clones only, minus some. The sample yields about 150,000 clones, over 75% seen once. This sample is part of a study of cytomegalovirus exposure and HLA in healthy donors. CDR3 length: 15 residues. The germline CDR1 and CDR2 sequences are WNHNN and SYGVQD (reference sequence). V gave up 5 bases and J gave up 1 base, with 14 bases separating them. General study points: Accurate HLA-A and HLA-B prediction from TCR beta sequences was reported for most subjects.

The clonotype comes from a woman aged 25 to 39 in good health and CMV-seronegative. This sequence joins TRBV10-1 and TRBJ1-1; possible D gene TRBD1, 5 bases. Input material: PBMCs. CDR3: CASSPHSTGNTEAFF. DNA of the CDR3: TGCGCCAGCAGTCCGCACTCTACAGGGAACACTGAAGCTTTCTTT.